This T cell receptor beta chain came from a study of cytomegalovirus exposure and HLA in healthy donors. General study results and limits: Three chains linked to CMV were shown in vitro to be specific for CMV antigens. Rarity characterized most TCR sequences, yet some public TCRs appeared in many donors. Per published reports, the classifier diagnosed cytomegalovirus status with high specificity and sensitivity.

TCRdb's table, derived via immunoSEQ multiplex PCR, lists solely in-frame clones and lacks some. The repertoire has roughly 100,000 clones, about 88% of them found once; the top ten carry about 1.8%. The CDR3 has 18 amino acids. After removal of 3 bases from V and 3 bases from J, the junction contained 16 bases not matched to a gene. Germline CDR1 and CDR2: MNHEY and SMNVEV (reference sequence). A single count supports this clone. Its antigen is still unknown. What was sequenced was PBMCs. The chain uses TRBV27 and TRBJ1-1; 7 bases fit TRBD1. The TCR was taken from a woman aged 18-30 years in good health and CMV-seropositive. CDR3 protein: CASSLIVAEGALYTEAFF. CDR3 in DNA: TGTGCCAGCAGTTTGATAGTTGCGGAGGGGGCCCTTTACACTGAAGCTTTCTTT.